The 2 T cell receptor beta chains below come from one sample, sequenced in a study of shared clonotypes between healthy human individuals. The protocol was immunoSEQ multiplex PCR, while the TCRdb copy is restricted to in-frame clones and leaves out a portion. The sample lists around 2,000,000 clones; about 95% were seen once. Naive CD8 cells lacked CD45RO and underwent positive selection for CCR7, leaving out terminally differentiated effector memory CD45RA+ cells. Sequenced: naive CD8+ T cells sorted from blood. These receptors were obtained from a young man in good health.

The J gene is TRBJ2-5, the V gene TRBV7-3; TRBD1 matches 7 bases. The germline V gene encodes CDR1 SGHTA and CDR2 FQGTGA. The junction had 3 bases not matched to a gene; V was cut back by 4 bases and J by 4 bases. This CDR3 has 13 residues. CDR3 in amino acids: CASSSTGPETQYF. Written as DNA, the CDR3 is TGTGCCAGCAGCTCGACAGGGCCAGAGACCCAGTACTTC.

V gene TRBV19 combines with J gene TRBJ2-7; a possible D gene is TRBD2 (6 bases). Per the germline V gene, CDR1 is LNHDA and CDR2 is SQIVND (reference sequence). The V and J ends lost 9 bases and 2 bases respectively, with 14 bases between them. The CDR3 runs to 13 residues. CDR3 sequence (DNA): TGTGCCAGCTCCGACGGGGGAGCCTACGAGCAGTACTTC. Residues: CASSDGGAYEQYF.